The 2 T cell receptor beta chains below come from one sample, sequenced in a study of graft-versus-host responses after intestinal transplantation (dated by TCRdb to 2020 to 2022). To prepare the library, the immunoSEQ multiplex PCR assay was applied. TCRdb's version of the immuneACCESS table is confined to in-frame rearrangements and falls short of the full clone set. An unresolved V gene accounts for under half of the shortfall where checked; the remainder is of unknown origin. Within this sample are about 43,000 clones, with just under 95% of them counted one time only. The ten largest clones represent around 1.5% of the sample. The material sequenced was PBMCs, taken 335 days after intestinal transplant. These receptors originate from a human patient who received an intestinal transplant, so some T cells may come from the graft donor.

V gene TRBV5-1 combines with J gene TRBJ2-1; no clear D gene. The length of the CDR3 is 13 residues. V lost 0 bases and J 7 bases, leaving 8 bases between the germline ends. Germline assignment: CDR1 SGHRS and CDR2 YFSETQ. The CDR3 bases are TGCGCCAGCAGCTTGGCCGTAAGTAATGAGCAGTTCTTC. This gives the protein CASSLAVSNEQFF.

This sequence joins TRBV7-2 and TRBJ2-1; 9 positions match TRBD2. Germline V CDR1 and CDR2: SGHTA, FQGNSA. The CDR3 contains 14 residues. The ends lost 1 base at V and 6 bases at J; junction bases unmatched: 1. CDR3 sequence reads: CASSLGTSVNEQFF. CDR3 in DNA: TGTGCCAGCAGCTTAGGGACTAGCGTCAATGAGCAGTTCTTC.